Following are 21 T cell receptor beta chains from one sample sequenced in a study of shared clonotypes between healthy human individuals. Naive CD8 cells lacked CD45RO and underwent positive selection for CCR7, leaving out terminally differentiated effector memory CD45RA+ cells. Generated by immunoSEQ multiplex PCR, the TCRdb table keeps only in-frame clones and is missing some. Of some 2.1 million clones listed, approximately 94% are singletons. Sequencing used naive CD8+ T cells sorted from blood. The origin of the receptors is a man between 18 and 35 years old in good health.

As to this clone: The sample has other DNA sequences that encode this CDR3 too. V usage is TRBV27 and J usage is TRBJ2-7; D is perhaps TRBD1 (6 bases). Germline-derived CDR1 and CDR2 are MNHEY and SMNVEV (reference sequence). V dropped 3 bases and J dropped 1 base, with 13 bases sitting between them. The CDR3 extends over 15 amino acids. CDR3 region: CASSFAGVSSYEQYF. DNA for the CDR3: TGTGCCAGCAGTTTTGCAGGGGTATCTTCCTACGAGCAGTACTTC.

The V call is TRBV27, the J call TRBJ2-7; TRBD1 is a possible D gene (5 bases). Trimming pared 6 bases from V and 2 bases from J, leaving 20 bases between. The CDR3 contains 16 residues. Germline CDR1 is MNHEY and CDR2 is SMNVEV (reference sequence). The chain's CDR3 is CASSFYPLPGTYEQYF. CDR3 nucleotide sequence: TGTGCCAGCAGCTTCTACCCTCTTCCAGGGACCTACGAGCAGTACTTC.

The rearrangement links TRBV7-2 to TRBJ2-7; 8 nucleotides align to TRBD2. This CDR3 is 15 amino acids long. The J segment lost 4 bases and the V segment lost 1 base, leaving 6 bases of the junction unmatched. Germline V gives CDR1 SGHTA, CDR2 FQGNSA. The CDR3 nucleotides are TGTGCCAGCAGCTTAGAACTGGCGGGGGGTTACGAGCAGTACTTC. Its protein is CASSLELAGGYEQYF.

For this clone: Additional DNA sequences in this sample encode the identical CDR3. V usage is TRBV6-6 and J usage is TRBJ1-4; D is ambiguous. Germline V gives CDR1 MNHNY, CDR2 SVGAGI (reference sequence). The germline V and J ends were trimmed by 1 base and 8 bases, with 5 bases remaining between them. The CDR3 consists of 12 residues. CDR3 DNA: TGTGCCAGCAGTTACTTGAGGGAAAAACTGTTTTTT. Translating it yields CASSYLREKLFF.

The V call is TRBV7-6, the J call TRBJ2-2; D perhaps matches TRBD2 (5 bases). The CDR3 runs 16 residues. Between the trimmed V and J ends, which lost 2 bases and 2 bases, there was a span of 12 bases. CDR1 is SGHVS and CDR2 is FNYEAQ in the germline V gene. In DNA, the CDR3 is TGTGCCAGCAGCTTATCCCCCGGAGGTAACACCGGGGAGCTGTTTTTT. Translation gives CASSLSPGGNTGELFF.

The chain employs TRBV7-9 and TRBJ1-1; D not resolved. Trimming removed 8 bases at V and 4 bases at J, with 11 bases between. Looked up from germline, CDR1 is SEHNR and CDR2 is FQNEAQ (reference sequence). The CDR3 contains 12 residues. The CDR3 DNA follows: TGTGCCAGCGGAGAGTTGAGCACTGAAGCTTTCTTT. The encoded protein is CASGELSTEAFF.

The chain couples TRBV5-6 to TRBJ2-1; the match to TRBD1 covers 10 bases. Trimming removed 2 bases from V and 10 bases from J; junction bases left unmatched: 6. The CDR3 contains 14 residues. CDR1 and CDR2 (germline): SGHDT, YYEEEE. In nucleotides, the CDR3 is TGTGCCAGCAGCTTCGGGACAGGGGTGCAGGAGCAGTTCTTC. It encodes CASSFGTGVQEQFF.

This sequence joins TRBV14 and TRBJ2-7, with a possible D match to TRBD2 (6 bases). In germline, CDR1 is SGHDN, CDR2 FVKESK. Between the trimmed V and J ends, which lost 1 base and 2 bases, there was a span of 15 bases. The CDR3 is 16 residues long. This CDR3 reads CASSQVFGTLPYEQYF. The CDR3 nucleotides are TGTGCCAGCAGCCAAGTTTTCGGGACTCTGCCCTACGAGCAGTACTTC.

In its sample, this clone was seen once. The V and J genes are TRBV9 and TRBJ2-2, with D perhaps matching TRBD2 (6 bases). CDR3 length: 14 residues. Trimming pared 3 bases from V and 5 bases from J, leaving 11 bases between. Germline-derived CDR1 and CDR2 are SGDLS and YYNGEE. This CDR3 is CASSETRSTGELFF. The CDR3 nucleotides read TGTGCCAGCAGCGAGACTAGATCGACCGGGGAGCTGTTTTTT. The complete variable domain, with remaining parts taken from reference TRBV9 and TRBJ2-2, reads DSGVTQTPKHLITATGQRVTLRCSPRSGDLSVYWYQQSLDQGLQFLIQYYNGEERAKGNILERFSAQQFPDLHSELNLSSLELGDSALYFCASSETRSTGELFFGEGSRLTVL.

J is TRBJ1-1 and V is TRBV30; D is unclear. This CDR3 is built from 13 residues. Between the trimmed V and J ends, which lost 0 bases and 8 bases, there was a span of 13 bases. The germline V gene has CDR1 GTSNPN and CDR2 SVGIG (reference sequence). The CDR3 bases are TGTGCCTGGAGTGTATTCGGCCAGGTCGAAGCTTTCTTT. Its translation is CAWSVFGQVEAFF.

V usage is TRBV10-2 and J usage is TRBJ2-1, with D unclear. The length of the CDR3 is 15 residues. The V gene's germline CDR1 is WSHSY and CDR2 SAAADI. Trimming stripped 3 bases from V and 0 bases from J, with 9 bases between. The CDR3 coding sequence is TGCGCCAGCAGTGAATCTTTCAGCTCCTACAATGAGCAGTTCTTC. It specifies CASSESFSSYNEQFF.

A few counts support this clone. The chain carries TRBV11-2 and TRBJ1-2, with TRBD1 matching over 8 bases. The germline V gene has CDR1 SGHAT and CDR2 FQNNGV. CDR3 length: 15 residues. Unmatched junction bases numbered 6, after V lost 3 bases and J lost 3 bases. CDR3 sequence (DNA): TGTGCCAGCAGCTTCGGGACAGGAGGTCACTATGGCTACACCTTC. Its translation is CASSFGTGGHYGYTF.

CDR3 DNA sequence: TGTGCCAGCAGCCCCCACGGGACTAGCGGGACCCAAGAGACCCAGTACTTC. Translated: CASSPHGTSGTQETQYF. This sequence joins TRBV9 and TRBJ2-5; 13 positions match TRBD2. Germline V gene sequence: CDR1 SGDLS, CDR2 YYNGEE. J gave up 1 base and V 4 bases, and 7 bases lay outside the gene matches. The CDR3 is made up of 17 amino acids.

The chain uses TRBV9 and TRBJ2-7; 8 bases match TRBD1. This CDR3 region has 15 residues. Germline CDR1 and CDR2: SGDLS and YYNGEE. After removal of 0 bases from V and 3 bases from J, the junction contained 5 bases not matched to a gene. In DNA, the CDR3 is TGTGCCAGCAGCGTAGGCTATGGACAGGGCTACGAGCAGTACTTC. It encodes CASSVGYGQGYEQYF.

This clone appeared a single time. This rearrangement joins TRBV7-6 to TRBJ2-7; TRBD2 aligns across 12 bases. This CDR3 is built from 19 residues. Germline-derived CDR1 and CDR2 are SGHVS and FNYEAQ. The ends lost 4 bases at V and 7 bases at J; junction bases unmatched: 20. CDR3 loop: CASSSPQGSSGGAWGEQYF. CDR3 coding DNA: TGTGCCAGCAGCTCCCCCCAAGGGTCTAGCGGGGGGGCCTGGGGAGAGCAGTACTTC.

The chain is built from TRBV6-6 and TRBJ2-3; TRBD2 agrees at 13 bases. The ends lost 5 bases at V and 1 base at J; junction bases unmatched: 3. Germline loops: CDR1 MNHNY, CDR2 SVGAGI (reference sequence). The CDR3 consists of 16 residues. The CDR3 coding sequence is TGTGCCAGCAGTGGACTAGCGGGGGTCGGCACAGATACGCAGTATTTT. Translated, it gives CASSGLAGVGTDTQYF.

In its sample, this clone was seen once. This chain connects TRBV5-1 to TRBJ2-2, with 12 bases identical to TRBD2. Germline assignment: CDR1 SGHRS and CDR2 YFSETQ. The V segment lost 0 bases and the J segment 0 bases; nucleotides outside the gene matches: 3. This CDR3 is built from 18 residues. CDR3 amino acids: CASSLGLAGAANTGELFF. As DNA, the CDR3 is TGCGCCAGCAGCTTGGGACTAGCGGGGGCCGCGAACACCGGGGAGCTGTTTTTT.

V gene TRBV5-1 combines with J gene TRBJ2-2; 11 bases are shared with TRBD1. The V segment lost 2 bases and the J segment 0 bases; nucleotides outside the gene matches: 3. This CDR3 region has 17 residues. CDR1 SGHRS and CDR2 YFSETQ come from the germline V gene. CDR3 sequence reads: CASSLRGQGANTGELFF. The CDR3 nucleotides read TGCGCCAGCAGCTTAAGGGGACAGGGGGCGAACACCGGGGAGCTGTTTTTT.

The CDR3 region is CASSMPDRGEGTQYF. The CDR3 coding sequence is TGTGCCAGTAGTATGCCGGACAGGGGAGAAGGTACGCAGTATTTT. The chain links TRBV19 to TRBJ2-3; 9 bases align to TRBD1. From germline, CDR1 is LNHDA and CDR2 SQIVND (reference sequence). CDR3 length equals 15 residues. With 3 bases clipped from V and 8 bases from J, the junction kept 9 bases outside the gene matches.

This clone showed up just once. The genes are TRBV23-1 and TRBJ1-5, with TRBD1 identical over 8 bases. TRBV23-1 is identified as an open reading frame with a role that is uncertain. V lost 0 bases and J lost 4; bases outside the gene matches: 8. The CDR3 extends over 17 amino acids. The CDR3 sequence is CASSQSNGRQGNQPQHF. The CDR3 DNA is TGCGCCAGCAGTCAATCGAACGGGAGACAGGGGAATCAGCCCCAGCATTTT.

In this sample, this clone turned up once. The chain carries TRBV13 and TRBJ2-7, with 8 bases that match TRBD1. Germline-derived CDR1 and CDR2 are PRHDT and FYEKMQ (reference sequence). After removal of 4 bases from V and 7 bases from J, the junction contained 9 bases not matched to a gene. The CDR3 contains 14 residues. Here the CDR3 DNA reads TGTGCCAGCAGCTCCGGACAGGGAACGGGAGAGCAGTACTTC. Protein sequence: CASSSGQGTGEQYF.